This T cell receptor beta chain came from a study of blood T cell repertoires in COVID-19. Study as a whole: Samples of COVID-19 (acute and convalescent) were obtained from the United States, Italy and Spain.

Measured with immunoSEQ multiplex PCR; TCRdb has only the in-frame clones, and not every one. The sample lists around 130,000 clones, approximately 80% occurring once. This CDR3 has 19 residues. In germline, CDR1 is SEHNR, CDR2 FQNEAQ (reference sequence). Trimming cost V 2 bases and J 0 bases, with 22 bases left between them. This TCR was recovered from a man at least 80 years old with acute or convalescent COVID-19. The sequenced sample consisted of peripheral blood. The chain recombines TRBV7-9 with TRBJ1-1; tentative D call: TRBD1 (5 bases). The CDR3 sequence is CASSLIRGAYGSMNTEAFF. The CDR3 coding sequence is TGTGCCAGCAGCTTAATTAGGGGCGCTTATGGATCCATGAACACTGAAGCTTTCTTT.